Given below is one T cell receptor beta chain in context. Antigen unknown. Primers for the PCR totalled 60 Vbeta and 13 Jbeta. Data came from immunoSEQ multiplex PCR; TCRdb stores just in-frame clones and leaves some out. This sample carries about 150,000 clones, 82% of them seen once, and the ten largest clones take approximately 3.6%. The sample belongs to a study of cytomegalovirus exposure and HLA in healthy donors. Whole-study results and caveats: According to the study, roughly 180 TCR beta chains were cytomegalovirus-associated. Earlier results showed most TCR beta V segments being productive about 90% or about 30% of the time.

In germline, CDR1 is LNHNV, CDR2 YYDKDF (reference sequence). J gave up 4 bases and V 3 bases, and 4 bases lay outside the gene matches. The CDR3 loop spans 15 amino acids. The chain links TRBV15 to TRBJ2-1, with 9 bases that match TRBD2. The sample comprised PBMCs. This TCR derives from a male donor in good health and CMV-seronegative. Written as DNA, the CDR3 is TGTGCCACCAGCAGCCGACTAGCGGTTTACAATGAGCAGTTCTTC. It is translated as CATSSRLAVYNEQFF.